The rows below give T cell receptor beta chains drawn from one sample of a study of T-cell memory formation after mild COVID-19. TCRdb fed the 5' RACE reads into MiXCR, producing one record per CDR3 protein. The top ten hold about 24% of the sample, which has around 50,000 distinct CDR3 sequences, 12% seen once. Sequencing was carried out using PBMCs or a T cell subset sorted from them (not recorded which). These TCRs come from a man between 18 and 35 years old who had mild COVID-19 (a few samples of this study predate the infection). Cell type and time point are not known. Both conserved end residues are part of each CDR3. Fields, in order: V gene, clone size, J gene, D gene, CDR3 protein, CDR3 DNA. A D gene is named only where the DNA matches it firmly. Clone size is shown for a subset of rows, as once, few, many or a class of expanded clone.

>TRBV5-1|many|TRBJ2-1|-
CASSLVGFEQFF
TGCGCCAGCAGCTTGGTGGGTTTTGAGCAGTTCTTC
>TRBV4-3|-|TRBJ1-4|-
CASSQEAEVGEKLFF
TGCGCCAGCAGCCAAGAGGCGGAAGTCGGGGAAAAACTGTTTTTT
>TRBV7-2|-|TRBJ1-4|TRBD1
CASSSLGQGFEKLFF
TGTGCCAGCAGCTCGTTGGGACAGGGGTTCGAAAAACTGTTTTTT
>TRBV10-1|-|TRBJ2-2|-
CASSDGDTGELFF
TGCGCCAGCAGTGACGGGGACACCGGGGAGCTGTTTTTT
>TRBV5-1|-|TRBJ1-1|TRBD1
CASSLQGAQNTEAFF
TGCGCCAGCAGCTTACAGGGGGCGCAGAACACTGAAGCTTTCTTT
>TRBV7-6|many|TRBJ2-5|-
CASSAGLNRETQYF
TGTGCCAGCAGCGCAGGGTTGAACCGAGAGACCCAGTACTTC
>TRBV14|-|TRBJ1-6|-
CASSQDVDGYSPLHF
TGTGCCAGCAGCCAAGATGTAGACGGTTATTCACCCCTCCACTTT
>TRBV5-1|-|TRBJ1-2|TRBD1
CACSYAGTDYGYTF
TGCGCCTGCAGTTATGCTGGGACAGACTATGGCTACACCTTC
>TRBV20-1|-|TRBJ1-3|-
CSARQGSSGNTIYF
TGCAGTGCTAGACAGGGTAGCTCTGGAAACACCATATATTTT
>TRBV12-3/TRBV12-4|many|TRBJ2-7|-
CASSFRPLDYEQYF
TGTGCCAGCAGTTTCAGGCCCTTGGACTACGAGCAGTACTTC
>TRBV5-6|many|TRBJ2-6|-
CASSLRSSNVLTF
TGTGCCAGCAGCCTCAGGAGTTCCAACGTCCTGACTTTC
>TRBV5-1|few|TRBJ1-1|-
CASKGDGTEAFF
TGCGCCAGCAAAGGCGACGGCACTGAAGCTTTCTTT
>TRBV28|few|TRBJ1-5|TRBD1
CASSSLRQGSNQPQHF
TGTGCCAGCAGTTCCCTCCGACAGGGTAGCAATCAGCCCCAGCATTTT
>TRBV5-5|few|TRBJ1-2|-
CASSLVDRYGYTF
TGTGCCAGCAGCTTGGTGGACAGATATGGCTACACCTTC
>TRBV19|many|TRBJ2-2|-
CATRHTNTGELFF
TGTGCCACCCGACATACGAACACCGGGGAGCTGTTTTTT
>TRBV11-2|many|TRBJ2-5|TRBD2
CASSPGLAGLLGETQYF
TGTGCCAGCAGCCCGGGACTAGCGGGGCTCCTGGGGGAGACCCAGTACTTC
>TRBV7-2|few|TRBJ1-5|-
CASSLGPQPQHF
TGTGCCAGCAGCTTAGGGCCTCAGCCCCAGCATTTT
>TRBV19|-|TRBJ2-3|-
CASRSRGSGDTQYF
TGTGCCAGTAGGTCCAGGGGTAGCGGAGATACGCAGTATTTT
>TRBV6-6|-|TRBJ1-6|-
CASIIAYGGPLHF
TGTGCCAGCATTATCGCTTATGGGGGACCCCTCCACTTT
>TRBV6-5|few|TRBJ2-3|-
CASSYWQGRGDTQYF
TGTGCCAGCAGCTACTGGCAGGGGAGAGGGGATACGCAGTATTTT
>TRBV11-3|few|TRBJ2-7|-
CASSPYGGALYF
TGTGCCAGCAGCCCCTACGGAGGCGCGTTATACTTC
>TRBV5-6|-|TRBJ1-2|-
CASSPRATWGYTF
TGTGCCAGCAGCCCTAGGGCGACCTGGGGCTACACCTTC
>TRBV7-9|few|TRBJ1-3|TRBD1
CASSPNTGGSGNTIYF
TGTGCCAGCAGCCCTAATACAGGGGGGTCTGGAAACACCATATATTTT
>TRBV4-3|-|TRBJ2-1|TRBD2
CASSQLAGEYNEQFF
TGCGCCAGCAGCCAGCTAGCGGGGGAATACAATGAGCAGTTCTTC
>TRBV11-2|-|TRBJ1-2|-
CASTDQAVGYGYTF
TGTGCCAGCACCGATCAGGCAGTCGGCTATGGCTACACCTTC
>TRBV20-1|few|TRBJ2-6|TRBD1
CSASGQGDSGANVLTF
TGCAGTGCGTCGGGACAGGGAGACTCTGGGGCCAACGTCCTGACTTTC
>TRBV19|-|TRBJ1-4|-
CASSSHRQNEKLFF
TGTGCCAGTAGTAGCCACCGACAGAATGAAAAACTGTTTTTT
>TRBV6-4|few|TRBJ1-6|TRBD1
CASSDGTGGSPLHF
TGTGCCAGCAGTGACGGGACAGGGGGTTCACCCCTCCACTTT
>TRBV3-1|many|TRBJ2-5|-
CASSQVRETQYF
TGTGCCAGCAGCCAAGTCAGGGAGACCCAGTACTTC
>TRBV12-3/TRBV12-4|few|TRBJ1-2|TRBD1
CASSFPTGTGYTF
TGTGCCAGCAGTTTCCCGACAGGGACTGGCTACACCTTC
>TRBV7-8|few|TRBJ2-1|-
CASSSLGGIYNEQFF
TGTGCCAGCAGCTCCTTGGGCGGTATCTACAATGAGCAGTTCTTC
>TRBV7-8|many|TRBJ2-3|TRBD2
CASSHQRGGRETQYF
TGTGCCAGCAGCCATCAGCGGGGGGGGAGGGAGACGCAGTATTTT
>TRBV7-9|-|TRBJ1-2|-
CASSLEAVYYGYTF
TGTGCCAGCAGCTTAGAGGCAGTCTACTATGGCTACACCTTC
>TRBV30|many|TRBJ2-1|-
CAFRGDTYNEQFF
TGTGCCTTTCGGGGGGACACCTACAATGAGCAGTTCTTC
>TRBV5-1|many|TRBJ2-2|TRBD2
CASRTSGGVNTGELFF
TGCGCCAGCAGGACTAGCGGGGGTGTGAACACCGGGGAGCTGTTTTTT
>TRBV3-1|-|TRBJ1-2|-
CASSQVEAGPYGYTF
TGTGCCAGCAGCCAAGTGGAGGCGGGTCCCTATGGCTACACCTTC
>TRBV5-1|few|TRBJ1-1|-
CASSLGLSDTEAFF
TGCGCCAGCAGCCTAGGGTTGTCGGACACTGAAGCTTTCTTT
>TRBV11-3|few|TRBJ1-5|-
CASSLVPQRTLGGQHF
TGTGCCAGCAGCTTAGTACCTCAGAGGACTTTAGGTGGCCAGCATTTT
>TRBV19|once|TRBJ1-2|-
CASLGQTGKSGYTF
TGTGCCAGTCTGGGCCAAACAGGGAAGTCTGGCTACACCTTC
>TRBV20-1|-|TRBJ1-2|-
CSARFRATFF
TGCAGTGCTAGGTTCCGGGCCACATTTTTC
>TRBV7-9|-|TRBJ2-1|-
CASSLGRWGMHNEQFF
TGTGCCAGCAGCTTAGGAAGGTGGGGGATGCACAATGAGCAGTTCTTC
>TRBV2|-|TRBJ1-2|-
CASSAGTDNYGYTF
TGTGCCAGCAGCGCCGGGACGGATAACTATGGCTACACCTTC
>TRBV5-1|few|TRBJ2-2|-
CASSAGTGTGELFF
TGCGCCAGCAGCGCCGGGACTGGCACCGGGGAGCTGTTTTTT
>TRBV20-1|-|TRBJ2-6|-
CSALTVHGANVLTF
TGCAGTGCTTTGACTGTACATGGGGCCAACGTCCTGACTTTC
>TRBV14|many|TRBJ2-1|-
CASGNNEQFF
TGTGCCAGCGGGAACAATGAGCAGTTCTTC
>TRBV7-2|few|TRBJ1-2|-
CASSLGLDYGYTF
TGTGCCAGCAGCTTAGGGTTGGACTATGGCTACACCTTC
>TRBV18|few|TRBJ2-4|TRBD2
CASSPLRSGGAKNIQYF
TGTGCCAGCTCACCACTCCGGAGCGGGGGTGCCAAAAACATTCAGTACTTC
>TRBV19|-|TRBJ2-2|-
CASTVPNGVTTGELFF
TGTGCCAGTACAGTACCTAACGGGGTAACCACCGGGGAGCTGTTTTTT
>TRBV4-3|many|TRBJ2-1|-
CASSQDIPAPEQFF
TGCGCCAGCAGCCAAGACATCCCCGCACCTGAGCAGTTCTTC
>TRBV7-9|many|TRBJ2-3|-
CASSWGRRVSDTQYF
TGTGCCAGCAGCTGGGGTAGGCGCGTGTCAGATACGCAGTATTTT